A single sample is the source of the 26 T cell receptor beta chains below, sequenced in a study of identical twins. One entry per CDR3 protein results from TCRdb running MiXCR on the 5' RACE reads. The sample gives 200,000 to 250,000 distinct CDR3 sequences, roughly 7% of which show up once; approximately 3.6% is in the top ten. These same records also appear under a second study, on yellow fever vaccine responses in identical twins.

Sequencing input: memory (CD45RO+) T cells sorted from blood. Receptors were obtained from a woman younger than 30 in good health.

The V and J genes are TRBV12-3 or TRBV12-4 and TRBJ2-7; 10 bases are a match to TRBD2. Losses at the gene ends were 11 bases for V and 3 bases for J; bases not matched to a gene: 28. This CDR3 has 20 residues. CDR3 in amino acids: CACSRHLRLAGVEFYYEQYF. CDR3 nucleotides: TGTGCCTGCTCCCGACATCTCAGGCTAGCGGGAGTGGAGTTCTACTACGAGCAGTACTTC.

The chain carries TRBV20-1 and TRBJ2-5; D is possibly TRBD1 (6 bases). Germline V gene sequence: CDR1 DFQATT, CDR2 SNEGSKA (reference sequence). This CDR3 has 13 residues. Deletions cut 3 bases from V and 2 bases from J, with 10 bases between. CDR3 loop: CSASYTGQETQYF. In nucleotides, the CDR3 is TGCAGTGCTAGTTATACAGGGCAAGAGACCCAGTACTTC.

This chain links TRBV7-3 with TRBJ2-1, with 9 bases aligning to TRBD1. V was clipped by 6 bases and J by 6 bases; unmatched bases: 9. This CDR3 comprises 15 residues. The germline gives CDR1 SGHTA, CDR2 FQGTGA. The CDR3 sequence: CASRETGGFFNEQFF. CDR3 nucleotide sequence: TGTGCCAGCAGGGAAACAGGGGGCTTTTTCAATGAGCAGTTCTTC.

The rearrangement uses TRBV6-6 and TRBJ2-5; D may correspond to TRBD1 or TRBD2 (5 bases each). Trimming removed 3 bases from V and 2 bases from J, with 7 bases in between. CDR1 MNHNY and CDR2 SVGAGI come from the germline V gene (reference sequence). The CDR3 is made up of 13 amino acids. The CDR3 coding sequence is TGTGCCAGCAGTTATGGGACGCAAGAGACCCAGTACTTC. Translated: CASSYGTQETQYF.

This clonotype was found a few times. J is TRBJ1-4 and V is TRBV13; a possible D gene is TRBD1 (6 bases). Looked up from germline, CDR1 is PRHDT and CDR2 is FYEKMQ (reference sequence). The CDR3 spans 15 residues. Trimming removed 5 bases from V and 5 bases from J, with 15 bases in between. CDR3 in amino acids: CASSNGGHPNEKLFF. The CDR3 bases are TGTGCCAGCAGCAACGGGGGACACCCAAATGAAAAACTGTTTTTT. Using reference TRBV13 and TRBJ1-4 for the parts outside the CDR3, the full variable domain is AAGVIQSPRHLIKEKRETATLKCYPIPRHDTVYWYQQGPGQDPQFLISFYEKMQSDKGSIPDRFSAQQFSDYHSELNMSSLELGDSALYFCASSNGGHPNEKLFFGSGTQLSVL.

This clonotype appeared many times. The chain joins TRBV4-1 to TRBJ1-6; 8 bases map to TRBD1. CDR1 and CDR2 (germline): MGHRA, YSYEKL. V dropped 3 bases and J dropped 3; count of bases not matched to a gene: 7. The CDR3 spans 17 residues. The CDR3 sequence: CASSQAGTGRYNSPLHF. CDR3 nucleotide sequence: TGCGCCAGCAGCCAGGCCGGGACAGGCCGCTATAATTCACCCCTCCACTTT.

The chain employs TRBV2 and TRBJ1-5; TRBD1 might be the D (5 bases). Germline values: CDR1 SNHLY, CDR2 FYNNEI. The CDR3 length is 14 residues. Trimming left V 8 bases short and J 1 base short, with 12 bases between. The CDR3 loop is CASHSGRSNQPQHF. The CDR3 nucleotides read TGTGCCAGCCACTCGGGACGGAGCAATCAGCCCCAGCATTTT. The full variable domain, rest sourced from reference TRBV2 and TRBJ1-5, is EPEVTQTPSHQVTQMGQEVILRCVPISNHLYFYWYRQILGQKVEFLVSFYNNEISEKSEIFDDQFSVERPDGSNFTLKIRSTKLEDSAMYFCASHSGRSNQPQHFGDGTRLSIL.

This clonotype showed up many times. The chain has TRBV12-3 or TRBV12-4 and TRBJ2-1, with a tentative D call TRBD2 (6 bases). The CDR3 covers 16 residues. Trimming took 5 bases from V and 2 from J, leaving 16 bases between them. This chain's CDR3 is CASSPRSGEPYNEQFF. In DNA form, the CDR3 reads TGTGCCAGCAGTCCCCGGTCGGGAGAACCCTACAATGAGCAGTTCTTC.

In its sample, this clonotype was seen many times. This sequence joins TRBV4-2 and TRBJ2-2; 7 bases map to TRBD1. This CDR3 is built from 16 residues. V lost 0 bases, J lost 2 bases, and 3 bases stayed unmatched. Germline V gene data show CDR1 as LGHNA and CDR2 as YNFKEQ. Here the CDR3 reads CASSQEGGINTGELFF. CDR3 sequence (DNA): TGTGCCAGCAGCCAAGAAGGGGGCATAAACACCGGGGAGCTGTTTTTT.

There are a few counts of this clonotype. The rearrangement joins TRBV6-5 to TRBJ2-5, with D perhaps matching TRBD1 (5 bases). V was trimmed by 9 bases and J by 14 bases, leaving 19 bases between them. Germline CDR1 MNHEY, CDR2 SVGAGI. The CDR3 has 11 residues. CDR3 residues: CASTKGPSHYF. CDR3 nucleotides: TGTGCCAGTACTAAGGGGCCCTCTCACTACTTC.

This clonotype was observed at least ten times. V gene TRBV6-1 combines with J gene TRBJ2-6, with 7 bases matching TRBD2. V gave up 10 bases and J gave up 0 bases; unmatched junction bases: 6. CDR3 length equals 15 residues. Germline V gene lookup returns CDR1 MNHNS and CDR2 SASEGT. DNA for the CDR3: TGTGCCACCCAAGCGGGGAACTCTGGGGCCAACGTCCTGACTTTC. This gives the protein CATQAGNSGANVLTF.

This clonotype has ten or more counts. The chain recombines TRBV4-1 with TRBJ2-4; TRBD2 aligns across 12 bases. Germline CDR1 MGHRA, CDR2 YSYEKL. V lost 0 bases and J lost 1; bases outside the gene matches: 13. The CDR3 spans 21 residues. The CDR3 loop is CASSQDSRRLAGVWAKNIQYF. The CDR3 nucleotides are TGCGCCAGCAGCCAAGACAGTAGGCGACTAGCGGGAGTGTGGGCCAAAAACATTCAGTACTTC.

The table lists this clonotype with many counts. This chain uses TRBV10-3 with TRBJ2-1; TRBD2 is a possible D gene (6 bases). V was cut by 8 bases and J by 2 bases, with 16 bases left in between. Germline CDR1 and CDR2: ENHRY and SYGVKD. The CDR3 is 15 amino acids. In nucleotides, the CDR3 is TGTGCCATCGGAGGAGGGGACGGACCCTACAATGAGCAGTTCTTC. Translating it yields CAIGGGDGPYNEQFF.

Here the CDR3 DNA reads TGTGCCAGCAGTTACTCGACACCATTCAATGAGCAGTTCTTC. Translating gives CASSYSTPFNEQFF. The chain joins TRBV6-5 to TRBJ2-1; D remains ambiguous. Germline CDR1 MNHEY, CDR2 SVGAGI. The CDR3 spans 14 residues. V lost 0 bases to trimming and J lost 6 bases, with 9 bases between them.

The rearrangement uses TRBV11-2 and TRBJ2-3, with 13 bases aligning to TRBD2. Germline V gives CDR1 SGHAT, CDR2 FQNNGV. V shed 6 bases, J shed 7 bases, and the junction held 16 bases outside the gene matches. The CDR3 spans 18 residues. For the CDR3, the DNA is TGTGCCAGCAGTCCAGTTCTCGGACTAGCGGGAGTGCCAAATACGCAGTATTTT. It translates to CASSPVLGLAGVPNTQYF. Combining the CDR3 with reference TRBV11-2 and TRBJ2-3 gives the whole variable domain EAGVAQSPRYKIIEKRQSVAFWCNPISGHATLYWYQQILGQGPKLLIQFQNNGVVDDSQLPKDRFSAERLKGVDSTLKIQPAKLEDSAVYLCASSPVLGLAGVPNTQYFGPGTRLTVL.

This clonotype was detected ten times or more. The chain joins TRBV28 to TRBJ1-4, with 8 bases matching TRBD1. The CDR3 consists of 15 residues. The junction had 9 bases not matched to a gene; V was cut back by 7 bases and J by 5 bases. Germline V lookup: CDR1 MDHEN, CDR2 SYDVKM. CDR3 sequence: CASTAQGVANEKLFF. The CDR3 nucleotides read TGTGCCAGCACCGCACAGGGGGTTGCGAATGAAAAACTGTTTTTT.

This clonotype showed up many times. The J gene is TRBJ2-3, the V gene TRBV21-1; the DNA was not compared with TRBD2, the D call given in the table. TRBV21-1 is deemed a pseudogene. This CDR3 has 16 amino acids. CDR3 sequence: CASSKVRASERDTQYF. As DNA, the CDR3 is TGTGCCAGCAGCAAAGTTCGGGCTAGCGAGCGGGATACGCAGTATTTT.

J is TRBJ1-4 and V is TRBV2, with no clear D. This CDR3 has 12 amino acids. Trimming removed 1 base from V and 7 bases from J, with 4 bases in between. Germline V gives CDR1 SNHLY, CDR2 FYNNEI. The CDR3 spells CASSEETEKLFF. As DNA, the CDR3 is TGTGCCAGCAGTGAAGAGACTGAAAAACTGTTTTTT.

The table lists this clonotype with many counts. The chain employs TRBV3-1 and TRBJ1-1; D not resolved. This CDR3 contains 14 residues. V shed 1 base and J shed 8 bases, with 14 bases lying between them. CDR1 and CDR2 from the germline V gene are LGHDT and YNNKEL (reference sequence). The CDR3 DNA follows: TGTGCCAGCAGCCAAGGGTTTGAGGGAAAAGAAGCTTTCTTT. Its protein product is CASSQGFEGKEAFF.

This rearrangement joins TRBV19 to TRBJ1-1; TRBD1 might be the D (5 bases). The CDR3 extends over 11 amino acids. Germline assignment: CDR1 LNHDA and CDR2 SQIVND (reference sequence). V was cut by 8 bases and J by 4 bases, with 8 bases left in between. CDR3 nucleotides: TGTGCCAGTTCAGGGTCCACTGAAGCTTTCTTT. Protein sequence: CASSGSTEAFF.

This clonotype was observed many times. This chain connects TRBV12-3 or TRBV12-4 to TRBJ2-2, with D maybe TRBD1 (6 bases). Trimming took off 8 bases at V and 5 bases at J, with 18 bases between the two ends. This CDR3 is 15 amino acids long. The CDR3 sequence: CASPNGAGDTGELFF. The CDR3 nucleotides are TGTGCCAGCCCAAATGGGGCAGGGGATACCGGGGAGCTGTTTTTT.

This clonotype came up many times. This chain joins TRBV4-1 and TRBJ1-5, with 8 bases that match TRBD1. The CDR3 consists of 15 residues. Germline trimming cut 1 base from V and 3 bases from J; bases unmatched to any gene: 2. The germline V gene encodes CDR1 MGHRA and CDR2 YSYEKL. CDR3 residues: CASSQGDRHNQPQHF. The CDR3 coding sequence is TGCGCCAGCAGCCAAGGGGACAGGCACAATCAGCCCCAGCATTTT.

In this sample, this clonotype turned up a few times. V is TRBV24-1 and J is TRBJ1-2; TRBD1 matches at 10 bases. The CDR3 is made up of 15 amino acids. The V gene end was trimmed by 6 bases and the J gene end by 6 bases; junction bases not matched to a gene: 9. Germline lookup yields CDR1 KGHDR and CDR2 SFDVKD. The CDR3 spells CATSRPGQGLDGYTF. CDR3 DNA: TGTGCCACCAGTCGACCGGGACAGGGGTTGGATGGCTACACCTTC.

This clonotype has just one count. The chain couples TRBV6-2 or TRBV6-3 to TRBJ2-3; possible D gene TRBD2, 5 bases. Trimming stripped 5 bases from V and 0 bases from J, with 18 bases between. CDR3 length equals 17 residues. In germline, CDR1 is MNHEY, CDR2 SVGEGT. As DNA, the CDR3 is TGTGCCAGCAGTGCCACCGGGAAGACCTCTAGCACAGATACGCAGTATTTT. Encoded protein: CASSATGKTSSTDTQYF.

This clonotype was observed a few times. Germline is not matched at one junction end, which may reflect a read error. The genes are TRBV20-1 and TRBJ2-7; 10 bases align to TRBD2. The CDR3 is 16 residues long. Germline lookup yields CDR1 DFQATT and CDR2 SNEGSKA (reference sequence). The CDR3 region is CCARDESSGSFSEQYF. In nucleotides, the CDR3 is TGCTGTGCTAGAGATGAGTCTAGCGGGAGTTTCTCCGAGCAGTACTTC.

This chain uses TRBV18 with TRBJ2-1; no definite D call. Trimming pared 6 bases from V and 5 bases from J, leaving 17 bases between. Germline loops: CDR1 KGHSH, CDR2 LQKENI. The CDR3 has 15 amino acids. The CDR3 here is CASSPSGPTDNEQFF. The CDR3 coding sequence is TGTGCCAGCTCTCCTAGTGGGCCCACCGACAATGAGCAGTTCTTC.